This T cell receptor (beta chain) came from a study of identical twins. Study observations and caveats: Zero-insertion findings could be partly confounded by invariant cells (MAIT and iNKT cells). An excess of low generation probability was shown by twin-shared out-of-frame alpha sequences.

The table lists this clonotype with a few counts. Its antigen remains unidentified. A universal primer site was incorporated via template switching, and the cDNA contained unique molecular identifiers. MiXCR, applied by TCRdb to the 5' RACE reads, yields one record per CDR3 protein. The sample includes 1.5 million to 2 million distinct CDR3 sequences, about 32% seen only once; the top ten take approximately 0.29%. There were only healthy Caucasians among the donors. V dropped 3 bases and J dropped 6; count of bases not matched to a gene: 9. From germline, CDR1 is DFQATT and CDR2 SNEGSKA (reference sequence). This CDR3 spans 17 amino acids.

The receptor was derived from a newborn girl in good health. Sequenced: cord blood. The chain links TRBV20-1 to TRBJ2-2, with 14 bases that match TRBD2. In DNA, the CDR3 is TGCAGTGCTAGGGAGGGACTAGCGGGAGTAATCCCCGGGGAGCTGTTTTTT. The encoded protein is CSAREGLAGVIPGELFF.